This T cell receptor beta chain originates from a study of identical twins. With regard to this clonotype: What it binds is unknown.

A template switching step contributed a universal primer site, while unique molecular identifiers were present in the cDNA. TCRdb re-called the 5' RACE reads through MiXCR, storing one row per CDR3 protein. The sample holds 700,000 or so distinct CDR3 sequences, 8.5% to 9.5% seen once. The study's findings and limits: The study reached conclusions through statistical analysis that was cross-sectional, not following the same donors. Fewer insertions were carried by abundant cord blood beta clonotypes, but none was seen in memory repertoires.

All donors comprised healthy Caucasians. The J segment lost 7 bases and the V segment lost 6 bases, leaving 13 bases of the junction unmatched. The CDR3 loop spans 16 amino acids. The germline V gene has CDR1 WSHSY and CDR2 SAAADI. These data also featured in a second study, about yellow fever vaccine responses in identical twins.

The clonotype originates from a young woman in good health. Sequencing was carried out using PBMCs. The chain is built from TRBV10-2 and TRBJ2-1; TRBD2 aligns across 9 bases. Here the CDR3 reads CASSVQLAGPRNEQFF. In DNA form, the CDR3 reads TGCGCCAGCAGCGTCCAACTAGCGGGCCCCCGGAATGAGCAGTTCTTC.